These 27 T cell receptor beta chains were all obtained from the same sample, sequenced in a study of blood T cell repertoires in COVID-19. TCRdb keeps only in-frame clones here, not all; method: immunoSEQ multiplex PCR. The sample gives about 360,000 clones, around 84% of which show up once; over 2.5% is in the top ten. The sample comprised peripheral blood. These receptors came from a human donor in a cohort sampled during active COVID-19.

The chain uses TRBV5-1 and TRBJ2-2; tentatively, D is TRBD1 (5 bases). The CDR3 is 15 amino acids. The V gene's germline CDR1 is SGHRS and CDR2 YFSETQ. V gave up 2 bases and J gave up 7 bases, with 15 bases separating them. CDR3 in DNA: TGCGCCAGCAGCTTCACCCCAGGGTCTAGCGGGGAGCTGTTTTTT. Translated, it gives CASSFTPGSSGELFF.

The chain couples TRBV19 to TRBJ2-1; weak D call: TRBD2 (6 bases). V lost 6 bases and J 0 bases, leaving 15 bases between the germline ends. Germline CDR1 and CDR2: LNHDA and SQIVND (reference sequence). The CDR3 spans 16 residues. CDR3 in amino acids: CASSSIAVSSYNEQFF. The CDR3 coding sequence is TGTGCCAGTAGCTCGATAGCGGTAAGCTCCTACAATGAGCAGTTCTTC.

This clone was seen only once. The chain has TRBV2 and TRBJ1-1; 7 bases are shared with TRBD1. V dropped 6 bases and J dropped 4; count of bases not matched to a gene: 11. Germline loops: CDR1 SNHLY, CDR2 FYNNEI. The CDR3 loop spans 15 amino acids. The CDR3 is CASRWTGTMGTEAFF. The CDR3 DNA is TGTGCCAGCAGGTGGACAGGAACTATGGGCACTGAAGCTTTCTTT. The variable domain in full, with the rest retrieved from reference TRBV2 and TRBJ1-1, is EPEVTQTPSHQVTQMGQEVILRCVPISNHLYFYWYRQILGQKVEFLVSFYNNEISEKSEIFDDQFSVERPDGSNFTLKIRSTKLEDSAMYFCASRWTGTMGTEAFFGQGTRLTVV.

In this sample, this clone turned up many times. The V and J genes are TRBV11-2 and TRBJ1-1, with 11 bases aligning to TRBD1. V lost 5 bases and J lost 6; bases outside the gene matches: 11. Germline loops: CDR1 SGHAT, CDR2 FQNNGV. The CDR3 runs to 16 residues. CDR3 in amino acids: CASSTIGQGARPEAFF. CDR3 sequence (DNA): TGTGCCAGCAGCACAATTGGACAGGGGGCCCGCCCTGAAGCTTTCTTT. The full variable domain, its missing parts supplied by reference TRBV11-2 and TRBJ1-1, is EAGVAQSPRYKIIEKRQSVAFWCNPISGHATLYWYQQILGQGPKLLIQFQNNGVVDDSQLPKDRFSAERLKGVDSTLKIQPAKLEDSAVYLCASSTIGQGARPEAFFGQGTRLTVV.

This rearrangement joins TRBV7-2 to TRBJ1-3, with D perhaps matching TRBD1 (5 bases). The CDR3 contains 14 residues. The V end lost 5 bases, the J end lost 0 bases, and 8 bases lay between the germline ends. The germline CDR1 and CDR2 sequences are SGHTA and FQGNSA. Here the CDR3 DNA reads TGTGCCAGCAGCCCGACAGTCTCTGGAAACACCATATATTTT. Amino acids: CASSPTVSGNTIYF.

This clone is a singleton in its sample. This chain joins TRBV19 and TRBJ2-3; weak D call: TRBD1 (6 bases). This CDR3 contains 16 residues. Germline loops: CDR1 LNHDA, CDR2 SQIVND (reference sequence). V dropped 4 bases and J dropped 5 bases, with 19 bases sitting between them. The CDR3 sequence is CASSTQTGRDLDTQYF. Here the CDR3 DNA reads TGTGCCAGTAGTACCCAGACAGGCCGAGACCTAGATACGCAGTATTTT.

V and J are TRBV4-1 and TRBJ2-4; the D gene is possibly TRBD1 (5 bases). This CDR3 has 19 amino acids. V was pared by 1 base and J by 3 bases, with 22 bases between. CDR1 and CDR2 from the germline V gene are MGHRA and YSYEKL. CDR3 loop: CASSQGWGLGPNIKNIQYF. Here the CDR3 DNA reads TGCGCCAGCAGCCAAGGGTGGGGCCTGGGTCCTAATATCAAAAACATTCAGTACTTC.

This rearrangement joins TRBV30 to TRBJ1-1; D is possibly TRBD1 (5 bases). Trimming pared 1 base from V and 0 bases from J, leaving 18 bases between. The CDR3 covers 17 residues. Germline CDR1 reads GTSNPN; CDR2 reads SVGIG (reference sequence). CDR3 coding DNA: TGTGCCTGGAGTGCCCCCCCCCGACAGAGGATGAACACTGAAGCTTTCTTT. Translating gives CAWSAPPRQRMNTEAFF.

The chain combines TRBV6-5 with TRBJ1-2; perhaps TRBD1 as D (6 bases). Germline CDR1 and CDR2: MNHEY and SVGAGI. With 8 bases removed from V and 5 bases from J, the gap between germline ends came to 12 bases. This CDR3 has 12 amino acids. The CDR3 is CASGTRTYGYTF. CDR3 coding DNA: TGTGCCAGCGGGACACGTACATATGGCTACACCTTC.

This rearrangement joins TRBV9 to TRBJ2-1; unclear D gene. CDR1 and CDR2 (germline): SGDLS, YYNGEE. The CDR3 runs 16 residues. V was pared by 4 bases and J by 0 bases, with 14 bases between. In DNA form, the CDR3 reads TGTGCCAGCAGCCCTCTGGCGCCTAGCTCCTACAATGAGCAGTTCTTC. It encodes CASSPLAPSSYNEQFF.

The rearrangement uses TRBV29-1 and TRBJ2-7; D is possibly TRBD1 (6 bases). V lost 4 bases, J lost 3 bases, and 13 bases lay in between. The CDR3 has 13 residues. Germline V gene sequence: CDR1 SQVTM, CDR2 ANQGSEA. The CDR3 bases are TGCAGCGTTGGAAACCTACAGGGCTACGAGCAGTACTTC. Its translation is CSVGNLQGYEQYF.

The chain links TRBV6-5 to TRBJ1-3; TRBD1 is a possible D gene (6 bases). Deletions cut 2 bases from V and 4 bases from J, with 6 bases between. Germline V gene data show CDR1 as MNHEY and CDR2 as SVGAGI. The CDR3 runs 13 residues. This chain's CDR3 is CASSYGTGNTIYF. In DNA form, the CDR3 reads TGTGCCAGCAGTTACGGGACAGGAAACACCATATATTTT.

The chain is built from TRBV5-8 and TRBJ2-5, with 7 bases lining up with TRBD1. The length of the CDR3 is 13 residues. Trimming took 7 bases from V and 4 from J; bases not matched to a gene: 7. The germline V gene encodes CDR1 SGHTS and CDR2 YDEGEE. CDR3 amino acids: CASGTEIRETQYF. The CDR3 DNA reads TGTGCCAGCGGGACAGAGATAAGAGAGACCCAGTACTTC.

The gene calls are TRBV29-1 and TRBJ1-1; D ambiguous. The CDR3 sequence is 13 residues long. The germline V gene encodes CDR1 SQVTM and CDR2 ANQGSEA. The V gene lost 4 bases and the J gene lost 1 base, with 10 bases spanning the gap. The CDR3, as DNA: TGCAGCGTTGGCAGCGTCTCGAACACTGAAGCTTTCTTT. Amino acid sequence: CSVGSVSNTEAFF.

This clone was seen a single time. The J gene is TRBJ2-7, the V gene TRBV23-1; D might be TRBD1 (6 bases). TRBV23-1 is assigned to the ORF class and has an uncertain function. The CDR3 length is 18 residues. V lost 4 bases and J lost 1, with 23 bases in between. CDR3 bases: TGCGCCAGCAGTCCTGGCGGACAGCACGGAAGCCCTTCCTACGAGCAGTACTTC. It encodes CASSPGGQHGSPSYEQYF.

This sequence joins TRBV28 and TRBJ1-2; maybe TRBD1 (5 bases). Germline V gives CDR1 MDHEN, CDR2 SYDVKM. The CDR3 extends over 16 amino acids. V was trimmed by 4 bases and J by 5 bases, leaving 20 bases between them. The CDR3 DNA reads TGTGCCAGCAGTTCCCCCCAATCCAGGGTTGAGTATGGCTACACCTTC. The encoded protein is CASSSPQSRVEYGYTF.

This clone was detected ten times or more. The same CDR3 also results from other DNA sequences found in this sample. The chain couples TRBV2 to TRBJ1-2; 7 bases are a match to TRBD1. Unmatched junction bases numbered 4, after V lost 1 base and J lost 5 bases. There are 14 residues in the CDR3. CDR1 and CDR2 (germline): SNHLY, FYNNEI. The CDR3, as DNA: TGTGCCAGCAGTGAAGTGTCAGGGGGGTATGGCTACACCTTC. It encodes CASSEVSGGYGYTF.

The chain joins TRBV28 to TRBJ1-6; 7 bases map to TRBD1. The V gene end was trimmed by 5 bases and the J gene end by 6 bases; junction bases not matched to a gene: 7. The CDR3 has 15 amino acids. Germline lookup yields CDR1 MDHEN and CDR2 SYDVKM. In nucleotides, the CDR3 is TGTGCCAGCAGTCCCCCGGACAGGACTAATTCACCCCTCCACTTT. It encodes CASSPPDRTNSPLHF.

Comments on this clone: Relative to the germline gene, one junction end is altered; a read error may explain this. The chain links TRBV4-1 to TRBJ2-1; D not certain. The CDR3 consists of 15 residues. Germline V lookup: CDR1 MGHRA, CDR2 YSYEKL. The CDR3 reads CASNQVSGKSNEQFF. The CDR3 region has the DNA TGCGCCAGCAACCAAGTTTCTGGCAAATCTAATGAGCAGTTCTTC.

This clone was observed many times. The chain joins TRBV7-2 to TRBJ2-2, with TRBD2 matching 15 bases. J was trimmed by 7 bases and V by 5 bases; bases with no gene match: 14. CDR3 size: 19 residues. Germline V lookup: CDR1 SGHTA, CDR2 FQGNSA. The CDR3 sequence: CASSPGTSGRPRRFGELFF. In nucleotides, the CDR3 is TGTGCCAGCAGCCCTGGGACTAGCGGGAGGCCGAGGAGGTTCGGGGAGCTGTTTTTT. The entire variable domain, with the rest obtained from reference TRBV7-2 and TRBJ2-2, is as follows: GAGVSQSPSNKVTEKGKDVELRCDPISGHTALYWYRQSLGQGLEFLIYFQGNSAPDKSGLPSDRFSAERTGGSVSTLTIQRTQQEDSAVYLCASSPGTSGRPRRFGELFFGEGSRLTVL.

This sequence joins TRBV27 and TRBJ2-3; 12 bases map to TRBD1. V lost 9 bases, J lost 5 bases, and 9 bases stayed unmatched. Germline CDR1 MNHEY, CDR2 SMNVEV (reference sequence). The CDR3 sequence is 15 residues long. The CDR3 here is CASRDRGLYEDTQYF. In DNA form, the CDR3 reads TGTGCCAGTCGGGACAGGGGGCTTTACGAAGATACGCAGTATTTT.

The CDR3 nucleotides are TGTGCCAGCGGGACAGAGCGCGGGACTAATTCACCCCTCCACTTT. Translated, it gives CASGTERGTNSPLHF. The chain combines TRBV19 with TRBJ1-6; 7 bases map to TRBD1. V was clipped by 9 bases and J by 6 bases; unmatched bases: 11. Germline lookup yields CDR1 LNHDA and CDR2 SQIVND (reference sequence). This CDR3 region has 15 residues.

The V and J genes are TRBV2 and TRBJ2-1, with 13 bases fitting TRBD2. The CDR3 covers 15 residues. Germline CDR1 reads SNHLY; CDR2 reads FYNNEI. After removal of 4 bases from V and 8 bases from J, the junction contained 5 bases not matched to a gene. CDR3 bases: TGTGCCAGCAGTGGAACTAGCGGGAGGGTGGATGAGCAGTTCTTC. The encoded protein is CASSGTSGRVDEQFF.

The chain has TRBV13 and TRBJ2-2, with 11 bases lining up with TRBD1. Losses at the gene ends were 3 bases for V and 6 bases for J; bases not matched to a gene: 9. This CDR3 has 17 residues. The V gene's germline CDR1 is PRHDT and CDR2 FYEKMQ (reference sequence). The CDR3 DNA reads as TGTGCCAGCAGCTTGGTACGGACAGGGGGCCTCGCCGGGGAGCTGTTTTTT. Protein: CASSLVRTGGLAGELFF.

V gene TRBV9 combines with J gene TRBJ2-3; 8 positions match TRBD1. The V and J ends lost 2 bases and 1 base, in that order; junction bases with no gene match: 6. This CDR3 spans 16 amino acids. Looked up from germline, CDR1 is SGDLS and CDR2 is YYNGEE. The chain's CDR3 is CASSVIPGQGTDTQYF. CDR3 bases: TGTGCCAGCAGCGTGATTCCGGGACAGGGCACAGATACGCAGTATTTT.

This clone appeared once. This chain uses TRBV7-2 with TRBJ2-7; a weak D match, TRBD2 (5 bases). Germline V lookup: CDR1 SGHTA, CDR2 FQGNSA. Trimming took off 5 bases at V and 2 bases at J, with 13 bases between the two ends. There are 14 residues in the CDR3. This chain's CDR3 is CASSRGRSTYEQYF. As DNA, the CDR3 is TGTGCCAGCAGCCGCGGGCGTTCGACCTACGAGCAGTACTTC.

This chain joins TRBV7-9 and TRBJ2-7; 8 nucleotides line up with TRBD1. V was clipped by 5 bases and J by 2 bases; unmatched bases: 2. The CDR3 totals 13 residues. CDR1 and CDR2 from the germline V gene are SEHNR and FQNEAQ (reference sequence). The CDR3 protein is CASSRDRTYEQYF. The DNA for the CDR3 is TGTGCCAGCAGCCGGGACAGGACCTACGAGCAGTACTTC.